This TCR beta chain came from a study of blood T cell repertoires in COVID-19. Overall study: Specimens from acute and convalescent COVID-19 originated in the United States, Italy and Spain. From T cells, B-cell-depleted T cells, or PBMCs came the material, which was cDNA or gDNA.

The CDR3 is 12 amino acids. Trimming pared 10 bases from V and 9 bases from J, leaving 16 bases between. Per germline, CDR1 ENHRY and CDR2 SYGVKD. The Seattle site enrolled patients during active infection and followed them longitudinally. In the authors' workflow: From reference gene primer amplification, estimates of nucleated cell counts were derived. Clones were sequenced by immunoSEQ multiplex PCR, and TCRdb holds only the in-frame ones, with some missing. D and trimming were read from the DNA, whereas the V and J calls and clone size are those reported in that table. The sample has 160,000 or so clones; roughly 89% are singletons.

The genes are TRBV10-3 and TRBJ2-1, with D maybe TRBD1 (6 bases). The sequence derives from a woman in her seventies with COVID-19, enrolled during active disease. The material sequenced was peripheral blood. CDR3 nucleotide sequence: TGTGCCACCAGGACAGTGAACGGTGAGCAGTTCTTC. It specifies CATRTVNGEQFF.